This T cell receptor beta chain derives from a study of siplizumab effects on memory and regulatory T cells. Study results and caveats: An assignable phenotype, naive or memory, was missing from roughly 84-95% of proliferating CD4+ or CD8+ clones.

With respect to this clone: Its target is unknown.

Sequencing used immunoSEQ multiplex PCR; TCRdb keeps in-frame clones, though not all of them. The sample lists over 100,000 clones, 92% occurring once. The specimen was Tregs sorted from blood. The TCR sequence derives from a human donor in good health.

CDR3 protein: CASSTTSGTFNEQFF. CDR3 sequence (DNA): TGTGCCAGTAGTACTACTAGCGGGACTTTCAATGAGCAGTTCTTC. The genes are TRBV19 and TRBJ2-1; 10 bases are shared with TRBD2. Germline CDR1 is LNHDA and CDR2 is SQIVND (reference sequence). The CDR3 length is 15 residues. Germline trimming cut 4 bases from V and 6 bases from J; bases unmatched to any gene: 6. The variable domain in full, completed from reference TRBV19 and TRBJ2-1, reads DGGITQSPKYLFRKEGQNVTLSCEQNLNHDAMYWYRQDPGQGLRLIYYSQIVNDFQKGDIAEGYSVSREKKESFPLTVTSAQKNPTAFYLCASSTTSGTFNEQFFGPGTRLTVL.